A single sample gave rise to the 16 T cell receptor beta chains below, sequenced in a study of liver allograft versus peripheral blood T cells. On the study more broadly: Recipients' peripheral blood supplied the T cell receptor repertoires against which those in transplanted livers were compared.

TCRdb recomputed calls from the reads with MiXCR, one row per CDR3 protein. The sample has some 720 distinct CDR3 sequences, roughly 40% seen once. Every receptor here comes from a human patient who had a liver transplant. A subset of T cells may come from the graft donor.

Written as DNA, the CDR3 is TGTGCCAGCAGCTTAGATGCTAGCGGGGGCTACGAGCAGTACTTC. Translating it yields CASSLDASGGYEQYF. The V and J genes are TRBV7-2 and TRBJ2-7; TRBD2 matches at 10 bases. Trimming at V came to 1 base and at J to 3 bases, leaving 3 bases not matched to a gene. Germline CDR1 and CDR2: SGHTA and FQGNSA. The CDR3 contains 15 residues.

The CDR3 nucleotides are TGTGCCAGCAGCCAATCAGCCGGCGGCTATGAGCAGTTCTTC. Its translation is CASSQSAGGYEQFF. The V and J genes are TRBV16 and TRBJ2-1; D unclear. V gave up 0 bases and J gave up 8 bases, with 11 bases separating them. Germline CDR1 reads KGHSY; CDR2 reads FQNENV. CDR3 length: 14 amino acids.

The chain links TRBV7-2 to TRBJ2-2; D is unresolved. Trimming shortened V by 4 bases and J by 7 bases, and 10 bases separated the two germline ends. Germline V CDR1 and CDR2: SGHTA, FQGNSA. The CDR3 is made up of 13 amino acids. CDR3 protein: CASSSYSSGELFF. The CDR3 region has the DNA TGTGCCAGCAGCTCCTACTCGAGCGGGGAGCTGTTTTTT. Complete variable domain (other parts from reference TRBV7-2 and TRBJ2-2): GAGVSQSPSNKVTEKGKDVELRCDPISGHTALYWYRQSLGQGLEFLIYFQGNSAPDKSGLPSDRFSAERTGGSVSTLTIQRTQQEDSAVYLCASSSYSSGELFFGEGSRLTVL.

This clonotype has ten or more counts. The chain carries TRBV9 and TRBJ2-3; TRBD2 agrees at 8 bases. There are 16 residues in the CDR3. The V gene's germline CDR1 is SGDLS and CDR2 YYNGEE. The V gene end was trimmed by 4 bases and the J gene end by 2 bases; junction bases not matched to a gene: 9. The DNA of the CDR3 is TGTGCCAGCAGCCCAGGGCGGGGGGCAATCACAGATACGCAGTATTTT. Encoded protein: CASSPGRGAITDTQYF.

Concerning this clonotype: Relative to the germline gene, one junction end is altered; a read error may explain this. The chain uses TRBV30 and TRBJ2-3; possible D gene TRBD1, 7 bases. This CDR3 comprises 14 residues. CDR1 GTSNPN and CDR2 SVGIG come from the germline V gene (reference sequence). The CDR3 loop reads CAGSGGGGWDTQYF. CDR3 sequence (DNA): TGTGCCGGGAGCGGAGGGGGCGGATGGGATACGCAGTATTTT.

This clonotype was found a few times. The chain recombines TRBV6-2 or TRBV6-3 with TRBJ2-7, with 9 positions matching TRBD2. The CDR3 has 15 amino acids. Germline-derived CDR1 and CDR2 are MNHEY and SVGEGT. Trimming removed 6 bases from V and 4 bases from J; junction bases left unmatched: 10. The CDR3 sequence: CASSPHVAGVYEQYF. In DNA, the CDR3 is TGTGCCAGCAGCCCCCATGTAGCGGGAGTATACGAGCAGTACTTC.

The chain joins TRBV6-2 or TRBV6-3 to TRBJ2-7; D gene unclear. The V gene lost 4 bases and the J gene lost 13 bases, with 17 bases spanning the gap. The CDR3 has 12 amino acids. Germline CDR1 reads MNHEY; CDR2 reads SVGEGT. CDR3 amino acids: CASSSLDEYFYF. The CDR3 nucleotides are TGTGCCAGCAGTTCCCTGGACGAGTATTTCTACTTC.

The rearrangement links TRBV27 to TRBJ2-1, with TRBD2 as a possible D gene (5 bases). Per germline, CDR1 MNHEY and CDR2 SMNVEV (reference sequence). CDR3 length equals 13 residues. Trimming pared 3 bases from V and 3 bases from J, leaving 6 bases between. The CDR3 loop is CASSFSVYNEQFF. As DNA, the CDR3 is TGTGCCAGCAGTTTTAGCGTCTACAATGAGCAGTTCTTC.

This rearrangement joins TRBV19 to TRBJ2-7; 10 bases match TRBD1. The germline gives CDR1 LNHDA, CDR2 SQIVND (reference sequence). This CDR3 is 15 amino acids long. With V trimmed by 3 bases and J by 3 bases, 5 bases remained unmatched. The CDR3 loop is CASSMGQGLLYEQYF. CDR3 bases: TGTGCCAGTAGTATGGGACAGGGGTTACTCTACGAGCAGTACTTC.

V is TRBV5-6 and J is TRBJ2-2; 7 nucleotides line up with TRBD1. Trimming at V came to 1 base and at J to 2 bases, leaving 5 bases not matched to a gene. The germline CDR1 and CDR2 sequences are SGHDT and YYEEEE. The CDR3 covers 16 residues. The DNA for the CDR3 is TGTGCCAGCAGCTTGCTCGGGGACAGCAACACCGGGGAGCTGTTTTTT. Residues: CASSLLGDSNTGELFF. Looking up the rest from reference TRBV5-6 and TRBJ2-2 gives the full variable domain: DAGVTQSPTHLIKTRGQQVTLRCSPKSGHDTVSWYQQALGQGPQFIFQYYEEEERQRGNFPDRFSGHQFPNYSSELNVNALLLGDSALYLCASSLLGDSNTGELFFGEGSRLTVL.

This chain connects TRBV5-5 to TRBJ1-1; D gene ambiguous. V dropped 0 bases and J dropped 5 bases, with 5 bases sitting between them. The CDR3 has 12 residues. The germline gives CDR1 SGHKS, CDR2 YYEKEE (reference sequence). This CDR3 is CASSLVGTEAFF. In DNA form, the CDR3 reads TGTGCCAGCAGCTTGGTGGGGACTGAAGCTTTCTTT.

The rearrangement joins TRBV2 to TRBJ2-2; D is unresolved. Trimming left V 4 bases short and J 7 bases short, with 10 bases between. Germline-derived CDR1 and CDR2 are SNHLY and FYNNEI. The CDR3 consists of 13 residues. DNA for the CDR3: TGTGCCAGCAGTGGATTAGTCTTCGGGGAGCTGTTTTTT. Translating gives CASSGLVFGELFF.

Judged by abundance, this clonotype is hyperexpanded. The chain recombines TRBV19 with TRBJ1-6, with D uncertain. Germline assignment: CDR1 LNHDA and CDR2 SQIVND (reference sequence). V was cut by 6 bases and J by 4 bases, with 16 bases left in between. The CDR3 length is 16 residues. CDR3 in DNA: TGTGCCAGTAGCGAGTCCCCCCCGGATTATAATTCACCCCTCCACTTT. Translation: CASSESPPDYNSPLHF.

This clonotype is medium-sized (0.01 to 0.1%) by share. The chain is built from TRBV19 and TRBJ1-1, with D perhaps TRBD1 (6 bases). This CDR3 is built from 14 residues. The ends were cut back, 7 bases at V and 7 bases at J, with 19 bases in the middle. Germline V lookup: CDR1 LNHDA, CDR2 SQIVND (reference sequence). As DNA, the CDR3 is TGTGCCAGTACCTCCCAAAGAGGGGGTATTGAAGCTTTCTTT. This gives the protein CASTSQRGGIEAFF.

The chain has TRBV6-2 or TRBV6-3 and TRBJ2-2; D is uncertain. The V gene's germline CDR1 is MNHEY and CDR2 SVGEGT. Trimming shortened V by 8 bases and J by 2 bases, and 12 bases separated the two germline ends. CDR3 length equals 14 residues. The CDR3 DNA follows: TGTGCCAGCCATCGCAGCGCAAACACCGGGGAGCTGTTTTTT. Its translation: CASHRSANTGELFF.

This clonotype was recorded a few times. This rearrangement joins TRBV6-6 to TRBJ1-2, with 8 bases identical to TRBD1. The CDR3 spans 15 residues. Germline CDR1 is MNHNY and CDR2 is SVGAGI (reference sequence). V trimming: 5 bases; J trimming: 6 bases; junction bases outside the gene matches: 11. The CDR3 bases are TGTGCCAGCAGTAGCTCGACAGGGGCCGGGGATGGCTACACCTTC. It specifies CASSSSTGAGDGYTF.